The 25 T cell receptor beta chains below come from one sample, sequenced in a study of cytomegalovirus exposure and HLA in healthy donors. The PCR ran on 60 Vbeta and 13 Jbeta primers. Some clones are missing from TCRdb's copy, which holds only in-frame ones; the method was immunoSEQ multiplex PCR. The sample holds roughly 190,000 clones, approximately 87% seen once. Material: PBMCs. The source is a man aged 25-40 years in good health and CMV-seronegative.

The chain links TRBV7-2 to TRBJ2-5; 7 nucleotides align to TRBD2. Trimming took 4 bases from V and 5 from J; bases not matched to a gene: 7. The CDR3 is made up of 14 amino acids. Germline lookup yields CDR1 SGHTA and CDR2 FQGNSA. The CDR3 DNA reads as TGTGCCAGCAGCTCAGCGGGGCGGGGGGAGACCCAGTACTTC. Protein sequence: CASSSAGRGETQYF. The variable domain in full, with the rest retrieved from reference TRBV7-2 and TRBJ2-5, is GAGVSQSPSNKVTEKGKDVELRCDPISGHTALYWYRQSLGQGLEFLIYFQGNSAPDKSGLPSDRFSAERTGGSVSTLTIQRTQQEDSAVYLCASSSAGRGETQYFGPGTRLLVL.

This chain connects TRBV5-4 to TRBJ2-3, with 7 bases lining up with TRBD2. J gave up 2 bases and V 2 bases, and 5 bases lay outside the gene matches. From germline, CDR1 is SGHNT and CDR2 YYREEE (reference sequence). The CDR3 is made up of 15 amino acids. The CDR3 sequence is CASSFQAGSTDTQYF. Here the CDR3 DNA reads TGTGCCAGCAGCTTCCAAGCGGGGTCCACAGATACGCAGTATTTT.

The rearrangement joins TRBV15 to TRBJ2-5; D is unclear. There are 14 residues in the CDR3. The germline V and J ends were trimmed by 1 base and 2 bases, with 8 bases remaining between them. Germline CDR1 reads LNHNV; CDR2 reads YYDKDF (reference sequence). CDR3 coding DNA: TGTGCCACCAGCAGAGTCTTACAGCAAGAGACCCAGTACTTC. Translated: CATSRVLQQETQYF.

DNA for the CDR3: TGTGCCAGCAGCTTAGGGACTAGCGGGAGCTCCTACAATGAGCAGTTCTTC. Protein sequence: CASSLGTSGSSYNEQFF. The gene calls are TRBV7-2 and TRBJ2-1; 13 bases map to TRBD2. Looked up from germline, CDR1 is SGHTA and CDR2 is FQGNSA. This CDR3 spans 17 amino acids. V shed 1 base, J shed 0 bases, and the junction held 0 bases outside the gene matches. Using reference TRBV7-2 and TRBJ2-1 for the parts outside the CDR3, the full variable domain is GAGVSQSPSNKVTEKGKDVELRCDPISGHTALYWYRQSLGQGLEFLIYFQGNSAPDKSGLPSDRFSAERTGGSVSTLTIQRTQQEDSAVYLCASSLGTSGSSYNEQFFGPGTRLTVL.

The chain links TRBV7-9 to TRBJ2-7, with 8 bases identical to TRBD1. The CDR3 is made up of 14 amino acids. Germline trimming cut 1 base from V and 4 bases from J; bases unmatched to any gene: 3. The germline CDR1 and CDR2 sequences are SEHNR and FQNEAQ (reference sequence). The CDR3 loop reads CASSLGTGIYEQYF. The CDR3 bases are TGTGCCAGCAGCTTAGGGACAGGGATTTACGAGCAGTACTTC.

The J gene is TRBJ2-3, the V gene TRBV5-6, with a weak D call TRBD2 (7 bases). This CDR3 is 14 amino acids long. Germline CDR1 SGHDT, CDR2 YYEEEE. The germline V and J ends were trimmed by 2 bases and 6 bases, with 13 bases remaining between them. CDR3 in DNA: TGTGCCAGCAGCTTACAGGGAGGGCGCGATACGCAGTATTTT. Its translation is CASSLQGGRDTQYF.

The chain uses TRBV6-5 and TRBJ1-1; TRBD1 might be the D (5 bases). Deletions cut 5 bases from V and 0 bases from J, with 13 bases between. The CDR3 is 15 amino acids. CDR1 is MNHEY, CDR2 SVGAGI, per germline. The CDR3 bases are TGTGCCAGCAGTGGCCGGGGGTTAGTGAACACTGAAGCTTTCTTT. Translating gives CASSGRGLVNTEAFF.

J is TRBJ2-5 and V is TRBV5-6; 8 bases fit TRBD1. V trimming: 4 bases; J trimming: 1 base; junction bases outside the gene matches: 3. There are 14 residues in the CDR3. Per the germline V gene, CDR1 is SGHDT and CDR2 is YYEEEE. CDR3 region: CASSRDRIQETQYF. For the CDR3, the DNA is TGTGCCAGCAGCAGGGACAGGATCCAAGAGACCCAGTACTTC.

This chain links TRBV5-1 with TRBJ2-3; weak D call: TRBD1 (6 bases). Looked up from germline, CDR1 is SGHRS and CDR2 is YFSETQ. The CDR3 consists of 14 residues. Between the trimmed V and J ends, which lost 1 base and 1 base, there was a span of 7 bases. CDR3 loop: CASSLYRGTDTQYF. The CDR3 nucleotides are TGCGCCAGCAGCTTGTACAGGGGCACAGATACGCAGTATTTT.

This rearrangement joins TRBV6-6 to TRBJ1-5; 9 bases are a match to TRBD1. This CDR3 region has 15 residues. Germline CDR1 MNHNY, CDR2 SVGAGI (reference sequence). Trimming at V came to 6 bases and at J to 2 bases, leaving 5 bases not matched to a gene. The CDR3 DNA is TGTGCCAGCAGCCGACAGGGGGTGCGCAATCAGCCCCAGCATTTT. Protein: CASSRQGVRNQPQHF.

This chain uses TRBV11-3 with TRBJ1-1; D might be TRBD1 (6 bases). Germline V lookup: CDR1 SGHNT, CDR2 YENEEA. The V gene lost 6 bases and the J gene lost 1 base, with 15 bases spanning the gap. The CDR3 runs 15 residues. This CDR3 is CASSRSGAPNTEAFF. CDR3 coding DNA: TGTGCCAGCAGTCGCTCAGGGGCGCCGAACACTGAAGCTTTCTTT.

V gene TRBV7-9 combines with J gene TRBJ2-1; 10 bases align to TRBD2. Germline V gene data show CDR1 as SEHNR and CDR2 as FQNEAQ (reference sequence). This CDR3 is built from 15 residues. The V gene end was trimmed by 4 bases and the J gene end by 10 bases; junction bases not matched to a gene: 10. CDR3 coding DNA: TGTGCCAGCAGCTCAGCGGGGGGGCAAAATTTGGAGCAGTTCTTC. It codes for CASSSAGGQNLEQFF.

V usage is TRBV5-8 and J usage is TRBJ1-5; D is undetermined. This CDR3 region has 15 residues. With 2 bases removed from V and 0 bases from J, the gap between germline ends came to 9 bases. Looked up from germline, CDR1 is SGHTS and CDR2 is YDEGEE. The DNA of the CDR3 is TGTGCCAGCAGCTTAAGTATCTATAGCAATCAGCCCCAGCATTTT. Its translation: CASSLSIYSNQPQHF.

The chain combines TRBV11-2 with TRBJ2-3, with D possibly matching TRBD1 (6 bases). This CDR3 has 14 amino acids. Germline-derived CDR1 and CDR2 are SGHAT and FQNNGV. V lost 0 bases to trimming and J lost 5 bases, with 9 bases between them. The CDR3 here is CASSLDRTVDTQYF. CDR3 coding DNA: TGTGCCAGCAGCTTAGATAGGACAGTAGATACGCAGTATTTT.

This clone showed up just a few times. The CDR3: CASSLVGGAEGYTF. In nucleotides, the CDR3 is TGCGCCAGCAGCTTGGTTGGGGGGGCGGAAGGCTACACCTTC. This chain connects TRBV5-1 to TRBJ1-2, with a weak D call TRBD1 (6 bases). Deletions cut 0 bases from V and 8 bases from J, with 14 bases between. The germline CDR1 and CDR2 sequences are SGHRS and YFSETQ. This CDR3 has 14 residues.

This clone showed up just a few times. The chain employs TRBV7-9 and TRBJ2-1; D uncertain. This CDR3 has 15 amino acids. Trimming took off 1 base at V and 4 bases at J, with 11 bases between the two ends. Germline V gene sequence: CDR1 SEHNR, CDR2 FQNEAQ (reference sequence). In DNA form, the CDR3 reads TGTGCCAGCAGCTTAGGCTCGGCCGGGTACAATGAGCAGTTCTTC. Translation gives CASSLGSAGYNEQFF.

The CDR3 DNA follows: TGTGCCAGCAGCCACTGGGGGCTGAGGTATTTT. This gives the protein CASSHWGLRYF. The J gene is TRBJ2-3, the V gene TRBV6-5; D may be TRBD1 (6 bases). The CDR3 contains 11 residues. Germline assignment: CDR1 MNHEY and CDR2 SVGAGI. V was pared by 6 bases and J by 14 bases, with 15 bases between.

The chain is built from TRBV7-8 and TRBJ2-7; 9 positions match TRBD1. J was trimmed by 1 base and V by 4 bases; bases with no gene match: 8. The CDR3 covers 16 residues. Germline V gene lookup returns CDR1 SGHVS and CDR2 FQNEAQ. The CDR3 DNA reads as TGTGCCAGCAGCTCGCCCTGGGACAGGGCATCCTACGAGCAGTACTTC. It encodes CASSSPWDRASYEQYF.

Notes on this clone: The junction departs from germline at one end; a sequencing error may be responsible. The rearrangement links TRBV4-2 to TRBJ2-4; TRBD2 matches 8 bases. CDR1 and CDR2 from the germline V gene are LGHNA and YNFKEQ. This CDR3 has 16 amino acids. This CDR3 is CASSQERGASKNSQYF. CDR3 nucleotides: TGTGCCAGCAGCCAAGAGCGGGGGGCTTCCAAAAACAGTCAGTACTTC.

This clone came up once. At one of its ends the junction is not consistent with the germline gene, which may arise from a read error. The identical CDR3 is also encoded by other nucleotide sequences in the sample. The genes are TRBV18 and TRBJ2-2; 7 positions match TRBD2. This CDR3 is built from 16 residues. Looked up from germline, CDR1 is KGHSH and CDR2 is LQKENI. The CDR3, as DNA: TGCGCCAGCTCCGCCCGAGGGCTAGCGGATCCCGGGGAGCTGTTTTTT. This sequence encodes CASSARGLADPGELFF.

The chain couples TRBV15 to TRBJ2-7; maybe TRBD1 (6 bases). This CDR3 spans 17 amino acids. V was clipped by 4 bases and J by 5 bases, with 24 bases between them. Germline CDR1 and CDR2: LNHNV and YYDKDF (reference sequence). The chain's CDR3 is CATSTPEAGDKSHEQYF. DNA for the CDR3: TGTGCCACCAGCACCCCGGAGGCAGGGGACAAGTCCCACGAGCAGTACTTC. Based on the CDR3 plus reference TRBV15 and TRBJ2-7, the full variable domain is DAMVIQNPRYQVTQFGKPVTLSCSQTLNHNVMYWYQQKSSQAPKLLFHYYDKDFNNEADTPDNFQSRRPNTSFCFLDIRSPGLGDTAMYLCATSTPEAGDKSHEQYFGPGTRLTVT.

The rearrangement links TRBV30 to TRBJ1-1, with TRBD1 matching 9 bases. The CDR3 contains 18 residues. Germline CDR1 GTSNPN, CDR2 SVGIG (reference sequence). V lost 3 bases, J lost 6 bases, and 20 bases stayed unmatched. DNA for the CDR3: TGTGCCTGGAGCCTCGGGTGGGACAGGGCGGGTTCGAGGGCTGAAGCTTTCTTT. As protein: CAWSLGWDRAGSRAEAFF.

This clone was seen a single time. The chain combines TRBV28 with TRBJ1-5, with 8 bases matching TRBD1. This CDR3 has 15 amino acids. V lost 6 bases to trimming and J lost 5 bases; unmatched junction nucleotides: 9. Germline lookup yields CDR1 MDHEN and CDR2 SYDVKM. DNA for the CDR3: TGTGCCAGCAGCATCCCGGGACAGGCTTATCAGCCCCAGCATTTT. Amino acids: CASSIPGQAYQPQHF.

This chain joins TRBV6-5 and TRBJ2-3; possibly TRBD2 for D (6 bases). V shed 3 bases and J shed 2 bases, with 15 bases lying between them. Germline CDR1 is MNHEY and CDR2 is SVGAGI. This CDR3 comprises 16 residues. The CDR3 sequence: CASSYMETRVTDTQYF. CDR3 DNA sequence: TGTGCCAGCAGTTATATGGAGACTAGGGTCACAGATACGCAGTATTTT.

The rearrangement joins TRBV6-5 to TRBJ2-7, with D possibly TRBD2 on 5 matching bases. The V end was cut by 2 bases, the J end by 1 base, with 6 bases between. This CDR3 is 13 amino acids long. Germline V lookup: CDR1 MNHEY, CDR2 SVGAGI. As DNA, the CDR3 is TGTGCCAGCAGTTACGGAGGATCCTACGAGCAGTACTTC. Amino acids: CASSYGGSYEQYF.